The clone carrying this T cell receptor (beta chain) was detected only once. Its antigen is undetermined. This record comes from a study of T cell repertoires in cytomegalovirus infection. For the study at large: Use of recently identified HLA-C-restricted and well-studied HLA-B-restricted CMV epitopes was part of the study.

V was trimmed by 0 bases and J by 8 bases, leaving 12 bases between them. This CDR3 has 14 amino acids. Germline V gene lookup returns CDR1 SGHDT and CDR2 YYEEEE. TCRdb used MiXCR to reprocess the reads, holding one entry per CDR3 protein. Seen here are roughly 200,000 distinct CDR3 sequences, around 40% observed once, and the top ten hold approximately 59%. The sample here was CD8+ T cells from cultured PBMCs, taken from culture after CMV antigen stimulation. The chain is built from TRBV5-6 and TRBJ2-1, with D possibly matching TRBD2 (6 bases). This clonotype originated in a human donor in good health (CMV status not recorded). Some clones in this sample may be carry-over from other donors' samples. This chain's CDR3 is CASSLDGGDYEQFF. The DNA for the CDR3 is TGTGCCAGCAGCTTGGACGGAGGGGATTATGAGCAGTTCTTC.